These 30 T cell receptor beta chains share one sample of origin, sequenced in a study of post-analysis software for immune sequencing data. No antigen has been identified for these receptors. Unique molecular identifiers featured in each of the TCR beta cDNA libraries. From the PCR reads, TCRdb called clonotypes with MiXCR, one entry per CDR3 protein. The sample includes 350,000 to 500,000 distinct CDR3 sequences, 30% to 45% of them seen just once. Overall study findings and caveats: Patients showed TRBV5-6, TRBV5-1 and TRBV20-1 among five TRBV segments more frequent than in controls.

Input material: blood. Receptors originate from a girl aged 2 to 9 with multiple sclerosis.

The V and J genes are TRBV3-1 and TRBJ2-5; possibly TRBD1 or TRBD2 for D (5 bases each). Per germline, CDR1 LGHDT and CDR2 YNNKEL (reference sequence). The CDR3 runs to 14 residues. V lost 1 base and J lost 5, with 11 bases in between. CDR3 sequence (DNA): TGTGCCAGCAGCCAAGCTGGGACCACCGAGACCCAGTACTTC. This translates into CASSQAGTTETQYF.

The gene calls are TRBV20-1 and TRBJ1-4; perhaps TRBD1 as D (6 bases). V was cut by 6 bases and J by 7 bases, with 21 bases left in between. From germline, CDR1 is DFQATT and CDR2 SNEGSKA (reference sequence). The CDR3 totals 15 residues. Written as DNA, the CDR3 is TGCAGTGCACAACACAGGGCTCAAAGTGCTGAAAAACTGTTTTTT. This codes for CSAQHRAQSAEKLFF.

The chain employs TRBV29-1 and TRBJ1-1; D is undetermined. This CDR3 spans 14 amino acids. V was trimmed by 3 bases and J by 0 bases, leaving 11 bases between them. Germline V gives CDR1 SQVTM, CDR2 ANQGSEA. The CDR3 loop reads CSVEGRAMNTEAFF. The CDR3 DNA sequence: TGCAGCGTTGAGGGCAGAGCAATGAACACTGAAGCTTTCTTT.

The chain employs TRBV29-1 and TRBJ2-5; D unclear. The CDR3 has 13 residues. Germline V gene lookup returns CDR1 SQVTM and CDR2 ANQGSEA. The germline V and J ends were trimmed by 6 bases and 4 bases, with 15 bases remaining between them. The DNA of the CDR3 is TGCAGCGTGACACTGCGCCGGAGAGAGACCCAGTACTTC. Translation gives CSVTLRRRETQYF.

This clonotype was seen more than once but under ten times. J is TRBJ1-5 and V is TRBV12-3 or TRBV12-4; D remains unclear. Between the trimmed V and J ends, which lost 3 bases and 7 bases, there was a span of 10 bases. This CDR3 contains 13 residues. CDR3: CASSFVSGQPQHF. The CDR3 DNA is TGTGCCAGCAGTTTTGTAAGTGGCCAGCCCCAGCATTTT.

V is TRBV29-1 and J is TRBJ2-5; weak D call: TRBD1 (6 bases). Trimming pared 7 bases from V and 4 bases from J, leaving 7 bases between. Per germline, CDR1 SQVTM and CDR2 ANQGSEA. The CDR3 totals 10 residues. CDR3 nucleotide sequence: TGCAGCGGGGGGCCAGAGACCCAGTACTTC. Protein: CSGGPETQYF.

The genes are TRBV7-3 and TRBJ2-1; tentative D call: TRBD1 (7 bases). Trimming took 1 base from V and 6 from J, leaving 16 bases between them. Looked up from germline, CDR1 is SGHTA and CDR2 is FQGTGA. The length of the CDR3 is 16 residues. The CDR3 nucleotides read TGTGCCAGCAGCTTAAGGCCAGGGGGGAAATCCAATGAGCAGTTCTTC. Translated, it gives CASSLRPGGKSNEQFF.

The CDR3 coding sequence is TGTGCCATCCGTCACCGGGACCGCCGCCAAGAGACCCAGTACTTC. It codes for CAIRHRDRRQETQYF. This sequence joins TRBV6-2 or TRBV6-3 and TRBJ2-5, with D possibly called TRBD1 or TRBD2 (5 bases each). Trimming shortened V by 10 bases and J by 1 base, and 19 bases separated the two germline ends. Germline CDR1 and CDR2: MNHEY and SVGEGT. The CDR3 has 15 residues.

This chain connects TRBV5-5 to TRBJ2-7; no clear D. This CDR3 has 14 amino acids. Looked up from germline, CDR1 is SGHKS and CDR2 is YYEKEE (reference sequence). Trimming removed 1 base at V and 2 bases at J, with 10 bases between. CDR3 in amino acids: CASSLQDGAYEQYF. The CDR3 region has the DNA TGTGCCAGCAGCTTGCAAGACGGAGCCTACGAGCAGTACTTC.

The chain uses TRBV13 and TRBJ1-2; TRBD1 matches 12 bases. This CDR3 comprises 17 residues. The V and J ends lost 5 bases and 4 bases, in that order; junction bases with no gene match: 11. The V gene's germline CDR1 is PRHDT and CDR2 FYEKMQ (reference sequence). CDR3 DNA: TGTGCCAGCAGCCTCCGGGACAGGGGGCCGCGGGGCTATGGCTACACCTTC. As protein: CASSLRDRGPRGYGYTF.

This clonotype was recorded only once. A read error is possible here, since a much larger clone lies one base away. The chain combines TRBV15 with TRBJ2-5; 7 bases line up with TRBD1. The germline gives CDR1 LNHNV, CDR2 YYDKDF (reference sequence). CDR3 size: 18 residues. As DNA, the CDR3 is TGTGCCTCCAGCAGAGATCCGGACAGGTGGAAACTCCAAGAGACCCAGTACTTC. It specifies CASSRDPDRWKLQETQYF.

The chain joins TRBV11-1 to TRBJ2-4, with D uncertain. The DNA end lines up better with TRBJ2-7; the J call may be wrong. The CDR3 has 15 amino acids. Looked up from germline, CDR1 is SGHAT and CDR2 is FQDESV (reference sequence). CDR3 residues: CASSFGALGIYEQYF. CDR3 nucleotides: TGTGCCAGCAGCTTCGGCGCGTTGGGGATTTACGAGCAGTACTTC.

V gene TRBV7-2 combines with J gene TRBJ2-3, with D unresolved. In germline, CDR1 is SGHTA, CDR2 FQGNSA. The CDR3 consists of 14 residues. V was pared by 0 bases and J by 9 bases, with 13 bases between. The CDR3 region is CASSLAWTENTQYF. The DNA of the CDR3 is TGTGCCAGCAGCTTAGCGTGGACGGAGAACACGCAGTATTTT.

This chain links TRBV5-1 with TRBJ2-7, with D possibly called TRBD1 or TRBD2 (5 bases each). V lost 4 bases and J lost 2, with 19 bases in between. The CDR3 consists of 16 residues. Germline lookup yields CDR1 SGHRS and CDR2 YFSETQ. DNA of the CDR3: TGCGCCAGCAGCCCCACGTGGGGGTCCCTCGCCTACGAGCAGTACTTC. Encoded protein: CASSPTWGSLAYEQYF.

This clonotype was detected only a few times. The chain has TRBV4-1 and TRBJ1-2, with D uncertain. V lost 0 bases and J 3 bases, leaving 11 bases between the germline ends. Germline loops: CDR1 MGHRA, CDR2 YSYEKL. This CDR3 is 15 amino acids long. This chain's CDR3 is CASSQEGSKYYGYTF. The CDR3 nucleotides are TGCGCCAGCAGCCAAGAAGGAAGCAAATACTATGGCTACACCTTC.

About this clonotype: A junction end diverges from the germline sequence, so it may reflect a read error. The V and J genes are TRBV5-1 and TRBJ2-1, with D possibly matching TRBD1 (5 bases). Germline loops: CDR1 SGHRS, CDR2 YFSETQ. CDR3 length: 13 residues. CDR3 bases: TGTGCCAGCAGTCGGACAAGTTACAATGAGCAGTTCTTC. The encoded protein is CASSRTSYNEQFF.

This clonotype was seen ten or more times. The V gene is TRBV7-6, the J gene TRBJ2-1, with 7 bases that match TRBD2. V shed 5 bases, J shed 6 bases, and the junction held 10 bases outside the gene matches. CDR1 SGHVS and CDR2 FNYEAQ come from the germline V gene. This CDR3 region has 15 residues. This CDR3 reads CASSLREGYLNEQFF. CDR3 DNA: TGTGCCAGCAGCCTCAGGGAGGGTTATCTCAATGAGCAGTTCTTC.

This clonotype turned up a few times. The J gene is TRBJ2-1, the V gene TRBV12-3 or TRBV12-4; D is perhaps TRBD2 (6 bases). The CDR3 contains 16 residues. The germline V and J ends were trimmed by 8 bases and 0 bases, with 17 bases remaining between them. The CDR3: CASPTEAGSSYNEQFF. CDR3 DNA: TGTGCCAGCCCAACCGAAGCGGGTAGCTCCTACAATGAGCAGTTCTTC.

The table lists this clonotype with a few counts. The V gene is TRBV6-4, the J gene TRBJ2-1; perhaps TRBD2 as D (5 bases). There are 15 residues in the CDR3. The V end was cut by 5 bases, the J end by 2 bases, with 13 bases between. Germline V gives CDR1 MRHNA, CDR2 SNTAGT. The CDR3, as DNA: TGTGCCAGCAGTCTGGAACTAGTCCCCTACAATGAGCAGTTCTTC. The encoded protein is CASSLELVPYNEQFF.

This clonotype has just a few counts. This chain connects TRBV7-3 to TRBJ2-7; D call uncertain. The CDR3 loop spans 13 amino acids. Germline V gene data show CDR1 as SGHTA and CDR2 as FQGTGA. Trimming took off 5 bases at V and 3 bases at J, with 11 bases between the two ends. In nucleotides, the CDR3 is TGTGCCAGCAGCCTCTGGTCCCACTACGAGCAGTACTTC. Its translation: CASSLWSHYEQYF.

This clonotype turned up a few times. V gene TRBV12-3 or TRBV12-4 combines with J gene TRBJ1-6; TRBD1 might be the D (5 bases). Trimming removed 7 bases at V and 14 bases at J, with 24 bases between. This CDR3 spans 15 amino acids. This chain's CDR3 is CASTRGGTTDITLHF. DNA of the CDR3: TGTGCCAGCACCCGAGGAGGGACCACGGATATCACCCTCCACTTT.

The genes are TRBV20-1 and TRBJ2-3; the match to TRBD2 covers 9 bases. The CDR3 is 13 residues long. Germline V CDR1 and CDR2: DFQATT, SNEGSKA (reference sequence). V shed 7 bases and J 6 bases; nucleotides not matched to a gene: 8. This CDR3 reads CSVTSGSLDTQYF. For the CDR3, the DNA is TGCAGTGTGACTAGCGGATCCTTGGATACGCAGTATTTT.

The chain has TRBV29-1 and TRBJ2-4, with TRBD2 matching 9 bases. The J call may be incorrect, as the DNA end agrees better with TRBJ2-7. Germline V lookup: CDR1 SQVTM, CDR2 ANQGSEA. This CDR3 spans 14 amino acids. The CDR3 DNA reads as TGCAGCGTTGAAGATCTCAGCGGGAGGTCCGAGCAGTACTTC. It specifies CSVEDLSGRSEQYF.

The chain links TRBV15 to TRBJ2-7, with a tentative D call TRBD2 (6 bases). TRBJ2-5 matches the DNA end more closely, so the J call is doubtful. The CDR3 loop spans 14 amino acids. The germline gives CDR1 LNHNV, CDR2 YYDKDF (reference sequence). CDR3 sequence reads: CATSRDISGETQYF. Written as DNA, the CDR3 is TGTGCCACCAGCAGAGATATCAGCGGGGAGACCCAGTACTTC.

The rearrangement uses TRBV25-1 and TRBJ2-3, with D perhaps TRBD1 (5 bases). This CDR3 has 14 amino acids. Trimming left V 1 base short and J 4 bases short, with 9 bases between. Germline CDR1 and CDR2: MGHDK and SYGVNS. The CDR3 loop reads CASSESGIADTQYF. The CDR3 DNA reads TGTGCCAGCAGTGAATCAGGGATCGCAGATACGCAGTATTTT.

The rearrangement joins TRBV4-1 to TRBJ1-4; D remains unclear. V lost 1 base and J 4 bases, leaving 13 bases between the germline ends. The CDR3 sequence is 16 residues long. Germline V gene data show CDR1 as MGHRA and CDR2 as YSYEKL. CDR3 in DNA: TGCGCCAGCAGCCAAGCGAGCGGAATCCGTAATGAAAAACTGTTTTTT. Translated: CASSQASGIRNEKLFF.

There are a few counts of this clonotype. The rearrangement uses TRBV7-2 and TRBJ2-7; D perhaps matches TRBD1 (6 bases). Germline V gene lookup returns CDR1 SGHTA and CDR2 FQGNSA. V lost 4 bases to trimming and J lost 5 bases, with 18 bases between them. The length of the CDR3 is 15 residues. The CDR3 here is CASSWSGTNNDEQYF. The DNA of the CDR3 is TGTGCCAGCAGCTGGTCCGGGACAAATAACGACGAGCAGTACTTC.

Turning to this clonotype: The junction and the germline gene differ at one end; a read error may be behind it. The chain joins TRBV4-2 to TRBJ2-7; no reliable D call. The CDR3 runs to 12 residues. The germline V gene has CDR1 LGHNA and CDR2 YNFKEQ. CDR3 residues: CASNQDPYEQYF. For the CDR3, the DNA is TGTGCCAGCAACCAAGATCCCTACGAGCAGTACTTC.

The chain combines TRBV4-3 with TRBJ1-5; D unclear. V lost 0 bases and J 6 bases, leaving 6 bases between the germline ends. The CDR3 consists of 13 residues. Germline CDR1 is LGHNA and CDR2 is YSLEER. CDR3 sequence reads: CASSQDLSQPQHF. The CDR3 nucleotides read TGCGCCAGCAGCCAAGATTTAAGTCAGCCCCAGCATTTT.

The rearrangement uses TRBV7-6 and TRBJ2-2; D may be TRBD2 (7 bases). The CDR3 covers 17 residues. V was shortened by 4 bases and J by 7 bases, with 22 bases between the two germline ends. CDR1 and CDR2 (germline): SGHVS, FNYEAQ. Here the CDR3 DNA reads TGTGCCAGCAGCTCCGAGCTGGGGGGGCGAGTTGACGGGGAGCTGTTTTTT. Translation: CASSSELGGRVDGELFF.